This TCR beta chain was sequenced during a study of blood T cell repertoires in COVID-19. Germline-derived CDR1 and CDR2 are SGHDT and YYEEEE. Trimming removed 4 bases from V and 3 bases from J; junction bases left unmatched: 9. The CDR3 totals 15 residues. In the authors' workflow: From reference gene primer amplification, estimates of nucleated cell counts were derived. Profiled with immunoSEQ multiplex PCR; TCRdb holds only in-frame clones, not every one. That table is the source of V, J and clone size, and D and trimming were worked out from the DNA. The repertoire includes some 66,000 clones, approximately 91% of them detected once, and approximately 7.5% sits in the top ten.

The rearrangement uses TRBV5-6 and TRBJ2-5; TRBD1 aligns across 7 bases. Input material: peripheral blood. This receptor was obtained from a human donor in a cohort sampled during active COVID-19. CDR3 coding DNA: TGTGCCAGCAGCCAAATTGGGGACAGAGAAGAGACCCAGTACTTC. Its translation: CASSQIGDREETQYF.